This TCR beta chain was retrieved from a study of Ad26.COV2.S vaccination and SARS-CoV-2 variants (dated by TCRdb to the early 2020s). Regarding the study in general: Donors in the vaccine arm were drawn from COV1001, a phase I-IIa trial of Ad26.COV2.S in healthy adults that was multicentre, randomized, double-blind and placebo-controlled. Participants in the trial were split at random into five groups of five each, receiving low-dose or high-dose Ad26.COV2.S once or twice, or else placebo on both occasions. Ad26.COV2.S was administered intramuscularly at 5 x 10^10 or 1 x 10^11 viral particles, either as a single shot or as two shots given 56 days apart. Investigators remained blinded to trial group allocation during experiments and outcome assessment. Sequencing of the TCRbeta repertoire served to evaluate the specificity and breadth of SARS-CoV-2-reactive T cell receptors following Ad26.COV2.S vaccination. A total of 32 samples were included in the TCR-sequenced set, comprising roughly 20 Ad26.COV2.S vaccine recipients, 5 placebo recipients and 8 SARS-CoV-2 convalescent individuals.

The research as a whole found: According to the authors, total T cell responses may have been underestimated by the TCR breadth and depth analyses. After vaccination, substantial breadth of spike-specific CD8+ and CD4+ T cell responses was reported. Higher spike-specific TCR breadth was observed in Ad26.COV2.S recipients than in placebo recipients (P = 0.0014). The study was not powered for comparison of responses between vaccine doses or regimens. Vaccine and placebo recipients had comparable non-spike TCR breadth, which fits with the vaccine containing only spike.

Counted from cysteine to phenylalanine, this CDR3 has 19 amino acids. The retained sequence is limited to the CDR3, 57 bases, with the frame set at the first base. The CDR1 and CDR2 encoded by the germline V gene are SGHVS and FQNEAQ. Trimming takes 3 bases off V and 0 bases off J; junction bases not matched to a gene: 11. As for this clone: It has no known antigen specificity. Nothing much larger sits one base from this clone, and base qualities are not available.

The treatment or condition tag for this specimen amounts to: 15 to 20 received Ad26.COV2.S at low or high dose, single or two shots; about 5 received placebo; per-sample allocation not given. Repertoires of vaccine and placebo recipients were sequenced from samples taken on day 63 after the first injection. Cohort 1b enrolled about two dozen adults aged 18-55 years at a single site in Boston, USA, between 29 July and 7 August 2020. Ad26.COV2.S consisted of a replication-incompetent adenovirus type 26 vector by which a prefusion-stabilized SARS-CoV-2 spike protein from the original Wuhan strain was expressed. The immunoSEQ Assay was used to sequence TCRbeta CDR3 regions. After extraction, genomic DNA underwent amplification by bias-controlled multiplex PCR, followed by high-throughput sequencing. In the original analysis: To quantify the absolute abundance of each unique TCRbeta CDR3 region, sequences were collapsed and filtered. T cell fraction was estimated by normalizing TCRbeta template counts to usable DNA, with usable DNA measured through amplification of reference genes found in all nucleated cells. Repertoire TCRs were annotated as SARS-CoV-2-specific when V gene, CDR3 amino acid sequence and J gene were exactly matched to a known reactive TCR set. The reference SARS-CoV-2 TCR set came from MIRA and was filtered for enrichment in COVID-19-positive ImmuneCODE repertoires, removing public or cross-reactive TCRs. Using the MIRA antigens, annotated TCRs were further analysed by specific ORF or by position within an ORF. Breadth was defined as the number of annotated unique rearrangements divided by the total number of unique productive rearrangements, and depth was defined as the summed frequency of the annotated unique rearrangements. Two-sided Wilcoxon rank-sum tests were applied when comparing TCR breadth between groups. Entries here come from immuneACCESS through TCRdb and include only in-frame sequences with V and J called. Some clones fail to appear in such tables; in the studies checked, an unresolved V gene covers under half of the shortfall, and the cause of the remainder is unknown. From that table come the V and J calls and clone size; the DNA was used to work out D and trimming. The sample records 350,000 to 550,000 clones, nearly 90% of which are singletons. Roughly 2.5% of the sample lies in the top ten.

The receptor's source is a person aged 18-65 years who received the Ad26.COV2.S COVID-19 vaccine or a placebo. The rearrangement joined TRBV7-8 to TRBJ2-2; a stretch of 9 junction bases matches TRBD2. Sequencing used peripheral blood, obtained in a trial of Ad26.COV2.S vaccine versus placebo. In nucleotide form, the sequence is TGTGCCAGCAGCTTCCCTTTGGTAGCGGGGGCCGCGAACACCGGGGAGCTGTTTTTT. The encoded protein is CASSFPLVAGAANTGELFF.